The present TCR beta chain was sequenced within a study of cytomegalovirus exposure and HLA in healthy donors. Study-wide background: Earlier sequencing of around 190 million T cells yielded approximately 120 million unique TCR beta sequences.

This CDR3 region has 15 residues. CDR1 is SGHNT and CDR2 is YYREEE in the germline V gene (reference sequence). The V gene end was trimmed by 1 base and the J gene end by 4 bases; junction bases not matched to a gene: 5. PCR involved 60 Vbeta and 13 Jbeta primers. TCRdb keeps only in-frame clones here, not all; method: immunoSEQ multiplex PCR. Among 300,000 or so clones, approximately 85% were seen once, and the ten largest hold about 2%. This chain connects TRBV5-4 to TRBJ2-7; 10 nucleotides line up with TRBD2. The sequencing input was PBMCs. This TCR was recovered from a woman aged 35 to 49 in good health and CMV-seropositive. CDR3 sequence: CASSLTSGTRYEQYF. For the CDR3, the DNA is TGTGCCAGCAGCTTGACTAGCGGGACTAGATACGAGCAGTACTTC.